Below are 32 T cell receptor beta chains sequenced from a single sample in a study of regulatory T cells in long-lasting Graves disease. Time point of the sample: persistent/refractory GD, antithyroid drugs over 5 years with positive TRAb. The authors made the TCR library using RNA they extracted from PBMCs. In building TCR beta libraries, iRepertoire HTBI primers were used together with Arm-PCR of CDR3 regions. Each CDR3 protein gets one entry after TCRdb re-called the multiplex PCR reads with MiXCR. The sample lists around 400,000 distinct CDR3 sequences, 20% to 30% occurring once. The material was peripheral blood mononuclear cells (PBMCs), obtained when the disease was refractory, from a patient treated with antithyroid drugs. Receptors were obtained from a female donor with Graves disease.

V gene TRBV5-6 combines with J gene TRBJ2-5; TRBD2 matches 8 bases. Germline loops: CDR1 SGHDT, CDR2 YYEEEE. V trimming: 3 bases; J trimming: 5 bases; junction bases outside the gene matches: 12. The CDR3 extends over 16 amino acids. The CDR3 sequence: CASSSTPERGIETQYF. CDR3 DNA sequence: TGTGCCAGCAGCTCAACCCCCGAGCGGGGGATCGAGACCCAGTACTTC.

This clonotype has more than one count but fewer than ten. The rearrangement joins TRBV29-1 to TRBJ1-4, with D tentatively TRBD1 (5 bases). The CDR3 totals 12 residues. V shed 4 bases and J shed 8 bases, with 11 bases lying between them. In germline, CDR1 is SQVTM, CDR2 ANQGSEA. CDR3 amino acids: CSVAGHGEKLFF. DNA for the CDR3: TGCAGCGTTGCAGGACATGGGGAAAAACTGTTTTTT.

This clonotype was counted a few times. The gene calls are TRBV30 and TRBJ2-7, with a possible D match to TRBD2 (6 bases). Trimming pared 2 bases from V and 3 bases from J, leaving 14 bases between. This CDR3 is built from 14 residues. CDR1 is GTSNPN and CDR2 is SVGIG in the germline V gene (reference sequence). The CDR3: CAWSLGLTNYEQYF. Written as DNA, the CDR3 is TGTGCCTGGAGTTTGGGACTTACAAACTACGAGCAGTACTTC.

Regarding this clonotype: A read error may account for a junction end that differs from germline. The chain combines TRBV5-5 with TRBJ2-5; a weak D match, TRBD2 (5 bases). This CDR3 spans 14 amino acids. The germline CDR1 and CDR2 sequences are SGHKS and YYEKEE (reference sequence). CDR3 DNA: TGTGTCAGCAGCTTGACGCCTAGCTGGGAGACCCAGTACTTC. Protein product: CVSSLTPSWETQYF.

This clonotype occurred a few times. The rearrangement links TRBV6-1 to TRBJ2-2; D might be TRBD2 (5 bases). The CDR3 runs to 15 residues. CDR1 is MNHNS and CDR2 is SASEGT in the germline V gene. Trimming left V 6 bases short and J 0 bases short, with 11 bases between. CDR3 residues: CASSVAIANTGELFF. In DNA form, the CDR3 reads TGTGCCAGCAGCGTAGCGATTGCGAACACCGGGGAGCTGTTTTTT.

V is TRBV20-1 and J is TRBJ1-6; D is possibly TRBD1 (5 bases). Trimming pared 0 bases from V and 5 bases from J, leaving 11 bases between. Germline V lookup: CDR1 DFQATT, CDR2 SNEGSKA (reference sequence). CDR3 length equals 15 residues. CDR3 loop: CSARERQIDNSPLHF. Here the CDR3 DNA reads TGCAGTGCTAGAGAAAGACAGATCGATAATTCACCCCTCCACTTT.

Here the CDR3 reads CASSPRKREKNTEAFF. The CDR3 bases are TGTGCCAGCAGTCCAAGGAAGCGGGAGAAGAACACTGAAGCTTTCTTT. The chain has TRBV12-3 or TRBV12-4 and TRBJ1-1; no reliable D call. CDR3 size: 16 residues. V was pared by 5 bases and J by 1 base, with 17 bases between.

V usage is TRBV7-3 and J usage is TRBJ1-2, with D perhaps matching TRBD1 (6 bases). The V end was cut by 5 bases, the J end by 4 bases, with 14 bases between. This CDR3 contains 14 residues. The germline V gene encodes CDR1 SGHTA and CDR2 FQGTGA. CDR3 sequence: CASSPRGGGYGYTF. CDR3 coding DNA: TGTGCCAGCAGCCCCCGGGGGGGCGGCTATGGCTACACCTTC.

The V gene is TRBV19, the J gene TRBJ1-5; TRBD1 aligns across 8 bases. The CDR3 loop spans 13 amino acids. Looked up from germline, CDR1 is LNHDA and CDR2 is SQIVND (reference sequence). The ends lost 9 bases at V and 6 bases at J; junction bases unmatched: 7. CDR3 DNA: TGTGCCAGCTGGACAGGGTTTGGTCAGCCCCAGCATTTT. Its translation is CASWTGFGQPQHF.

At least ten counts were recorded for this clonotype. CDR3 region: CASSENGVAAGNTIYF. CDR3 in DNA: TGTGCCAGCAGTGAAAACGGTGTGGCAGCTGGAAACACCATATATTTT. The rearrangement uses TRBV2 and TRBJ1-3; D not resolved. Deletions cut 2 bases from V and 2 bases from J, with 13 bases between. The CDR3 has 16 amino acids. Germline lookup yields CDR1 SNHLY and CDR2 FYNNEI.

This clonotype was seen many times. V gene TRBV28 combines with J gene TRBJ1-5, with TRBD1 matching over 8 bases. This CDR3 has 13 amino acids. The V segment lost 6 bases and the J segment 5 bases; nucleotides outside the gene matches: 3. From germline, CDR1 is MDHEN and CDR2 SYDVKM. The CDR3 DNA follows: TGTGCCAGCAGGTCAGGGGGCTATCAGCCCCAGCATTTT. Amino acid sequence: CASRSGGYQPQHF.

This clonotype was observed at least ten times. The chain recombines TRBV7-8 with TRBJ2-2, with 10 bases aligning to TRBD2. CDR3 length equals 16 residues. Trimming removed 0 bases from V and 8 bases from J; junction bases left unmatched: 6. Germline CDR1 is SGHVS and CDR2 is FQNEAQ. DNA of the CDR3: TGTGCCAGCAGCTTAGCTAGCGGGAGGCCGGGGGGGGAGCTGTTTTTT. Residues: CASSLASGRPGGELFF.

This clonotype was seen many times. The CDR3 spells CASTLSGGATPYTF. CDR3 nucleotides: TGTGCCAGCACTCTCTCCGGCGGGGCTACTCCCTACACCTTC. The gene calls are TRBV12-3 or TRBV12-4 and TRBJ1-2, with D perhaps matching TRBD1 (5 bases). This CDR3 contains 14 residues. V lost 7 bases to trimming and J lost 10 bases, with 22 bases between them.

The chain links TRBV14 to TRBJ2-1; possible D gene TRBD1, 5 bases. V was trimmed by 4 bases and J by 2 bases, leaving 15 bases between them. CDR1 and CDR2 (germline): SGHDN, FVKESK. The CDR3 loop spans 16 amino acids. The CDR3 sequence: CASSPGPSHAYNEQFF. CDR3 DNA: TGTGCCAGCAGCCCAGGGCCCTCTCACGCCTACAATGAGCAGTTCTTC.

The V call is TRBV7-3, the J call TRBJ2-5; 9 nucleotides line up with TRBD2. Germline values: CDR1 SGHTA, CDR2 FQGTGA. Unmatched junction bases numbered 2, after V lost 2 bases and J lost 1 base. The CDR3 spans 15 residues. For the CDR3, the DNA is TGTGCCAGCAGCTTAGCGGGAGGGATCCAAGAGACCCAGTACTTC. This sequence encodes CASSLAGGIQETQYF. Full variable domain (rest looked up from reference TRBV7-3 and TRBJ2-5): GAGVSQTPSNKVTEKGKYVELRCDPISGHTALYWYRQSLGQGPEFLIYFQGTGAADDSGLPNDRFFAVRPEGSVSTLKIQRTERGDSAVYLCASSLAGGIQETQYFGPGTRLLVL.

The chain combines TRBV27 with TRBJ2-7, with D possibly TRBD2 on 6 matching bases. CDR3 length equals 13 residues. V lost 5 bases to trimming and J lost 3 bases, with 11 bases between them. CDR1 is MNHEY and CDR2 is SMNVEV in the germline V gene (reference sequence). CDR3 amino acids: CASSREPHYEQYF. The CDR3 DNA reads TGTGCCAGCAGTCGGGAGCCTCACTACGAGCAGTACTTC.

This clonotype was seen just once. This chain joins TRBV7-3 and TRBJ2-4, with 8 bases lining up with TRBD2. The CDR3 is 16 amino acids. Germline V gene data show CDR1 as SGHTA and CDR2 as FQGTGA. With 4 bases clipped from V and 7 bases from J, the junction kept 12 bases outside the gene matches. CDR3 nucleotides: TGTGCCAGCAGCTCTGCCAAGACTGGCGGGGGGAACATTCAGTACTTC. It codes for CASSSAKTGGGNIQYF.

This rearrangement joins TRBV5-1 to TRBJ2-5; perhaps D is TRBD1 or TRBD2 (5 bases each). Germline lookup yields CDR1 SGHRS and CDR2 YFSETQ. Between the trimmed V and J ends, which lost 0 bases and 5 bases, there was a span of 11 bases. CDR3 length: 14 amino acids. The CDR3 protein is CASSLVAGTETQYF. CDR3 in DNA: TGCGCCAGCAGCTTGGTTGCAGGGACGGAGACCCAGTACTTC.

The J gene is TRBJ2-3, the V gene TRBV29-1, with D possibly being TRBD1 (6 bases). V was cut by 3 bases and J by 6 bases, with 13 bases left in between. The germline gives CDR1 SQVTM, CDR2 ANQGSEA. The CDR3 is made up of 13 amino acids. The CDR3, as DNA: TGCAGCGTTGACCAGGGGATGATGGATACGCAGTATTTT. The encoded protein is CSVDQGMMDTQYF.

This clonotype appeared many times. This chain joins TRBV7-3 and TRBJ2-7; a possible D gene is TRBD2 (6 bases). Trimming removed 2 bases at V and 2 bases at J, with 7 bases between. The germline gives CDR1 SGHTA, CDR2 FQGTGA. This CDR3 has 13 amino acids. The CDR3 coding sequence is TGTGCCAGCAGCTTATCGGGGGCCTACGAGCAGTACTTC. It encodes CASSLSGAYEQYF.

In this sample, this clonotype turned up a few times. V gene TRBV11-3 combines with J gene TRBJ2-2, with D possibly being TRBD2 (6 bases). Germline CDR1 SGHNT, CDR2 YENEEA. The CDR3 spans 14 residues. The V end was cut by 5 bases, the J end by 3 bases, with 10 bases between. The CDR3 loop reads CASSATRDTGELFF. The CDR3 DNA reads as TGTGCCAGCAGCGCGACTAGGGACACCGGGGAGCTGTTTTTT.

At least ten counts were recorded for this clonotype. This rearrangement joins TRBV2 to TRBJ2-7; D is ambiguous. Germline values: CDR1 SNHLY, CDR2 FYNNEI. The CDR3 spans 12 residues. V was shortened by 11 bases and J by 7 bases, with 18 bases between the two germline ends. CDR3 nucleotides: TGTGCCGGTAGTGGATATTTGACGGAGCAGTACTTC. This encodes CAGSGYLTEQYF. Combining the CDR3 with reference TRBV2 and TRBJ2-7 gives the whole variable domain EPEVTQTPSHQVTQMGQEVILRCVPISNHLYFYWYRQILGQKVEFLVSFYNNEISEKSEIFDDQFSVERPDGSNFTLKIRSTKLEDSAMYFCAGSGYLTEQYFGPGTRLTVT.

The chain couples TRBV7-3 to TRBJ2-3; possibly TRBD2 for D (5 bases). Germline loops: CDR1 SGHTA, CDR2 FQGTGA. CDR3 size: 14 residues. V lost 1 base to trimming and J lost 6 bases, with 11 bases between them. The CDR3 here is CASSLMAGMDTQYF. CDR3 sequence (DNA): TGTGCCAGCAGCTTAATGGCCGGGATGGATACGCAGTATTTT.

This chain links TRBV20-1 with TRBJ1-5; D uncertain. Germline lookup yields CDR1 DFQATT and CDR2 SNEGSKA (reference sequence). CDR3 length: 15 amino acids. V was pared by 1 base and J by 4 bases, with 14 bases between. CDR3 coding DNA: TGCAGTGCTAGAGGCGATGGCAAGCAGAATCAGCCCCAGCATTTT. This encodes CSARGDGKQNQPQHF.

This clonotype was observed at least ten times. As DNA, the CDR3 is TGTGCCAGCACCACATCGGTTGGGCGCTACGAGCAGTACTTC. Protein: CASTTSVGRYEQYF. V and J are TRBV12-3 or TRBV12-4 and TRBJ2-7; D not resolved. The CDR3 has 14 residues. The ends were cut back, 7 bases at V and 3 bases at J, with 16 bases in the middle.

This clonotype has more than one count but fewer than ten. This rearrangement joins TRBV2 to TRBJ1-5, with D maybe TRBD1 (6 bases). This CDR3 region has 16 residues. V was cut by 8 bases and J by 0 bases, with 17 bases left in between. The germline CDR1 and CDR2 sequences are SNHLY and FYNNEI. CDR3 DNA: TGTGCCAGCGATTACACGGGGGGCGGTAGCAATCAGCCCCAGCATTTT. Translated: CASDYTGGGSNQPQHF.

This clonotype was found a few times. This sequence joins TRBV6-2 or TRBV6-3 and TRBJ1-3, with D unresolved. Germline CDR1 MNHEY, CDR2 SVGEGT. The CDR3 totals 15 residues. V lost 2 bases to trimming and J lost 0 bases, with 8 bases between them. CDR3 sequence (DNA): TGTGCCAGCAGTTACAGGCGGGGCTCTGGAAACACCATATATTTT. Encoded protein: CASSYRRGSGNTIYF.

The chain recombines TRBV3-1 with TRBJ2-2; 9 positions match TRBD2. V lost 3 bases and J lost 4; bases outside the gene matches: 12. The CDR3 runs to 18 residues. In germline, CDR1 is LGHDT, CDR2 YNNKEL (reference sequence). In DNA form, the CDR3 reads TGTGCCAGCAGCCATTCTGCGGGACTAGCTTTGTCCACCGGGGAGCTGTTTTTT. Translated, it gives CASSHSAGLALSTGELFF.

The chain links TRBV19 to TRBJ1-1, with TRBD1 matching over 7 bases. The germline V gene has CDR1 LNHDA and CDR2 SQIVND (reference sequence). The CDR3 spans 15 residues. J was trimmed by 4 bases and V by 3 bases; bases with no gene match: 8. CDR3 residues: CASSMGTAPSTEAFF. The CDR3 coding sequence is TGTGCCAGTAGTATGGGGACAGCCCCCAGCACTGAAGCTTTCTTT.

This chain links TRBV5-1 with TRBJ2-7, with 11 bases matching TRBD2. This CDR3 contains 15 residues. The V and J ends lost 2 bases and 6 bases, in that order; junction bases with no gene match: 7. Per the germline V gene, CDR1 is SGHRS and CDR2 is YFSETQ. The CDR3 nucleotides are TGCGCCAGCAGCTTTGAACTAGCGGGAGAAGGCGAGCAGTACTTC. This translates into CASSFELAGEGEQYF. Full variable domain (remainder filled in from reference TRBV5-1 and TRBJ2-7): KAGVTQTPRYLIKTRGQQVTLSCSPISGHRSVSWYQQTPGQGLQFLFEYFSETQRNKGNFPGRFSGRQFSNSRSEMNVSTLELGDSALYLCASSFELAGEGEQYFGPGTRLTVT.

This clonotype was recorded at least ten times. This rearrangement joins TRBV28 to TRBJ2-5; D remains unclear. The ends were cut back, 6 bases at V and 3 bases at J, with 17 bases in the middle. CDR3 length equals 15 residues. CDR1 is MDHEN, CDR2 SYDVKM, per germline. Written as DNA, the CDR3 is TGTGCCAGCAGGCGAAACGGGCAGGCCGAAGAGACCCAGTACTTC. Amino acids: CASRRNGQAEETQYF. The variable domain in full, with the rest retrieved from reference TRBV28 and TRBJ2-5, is DVKVTQSSRYLVKRTGEKVFLECVQDMDHENMFWYRQDPGLGLRLIYFSYDVKMKEKGDIPEGYSVSREKKERFSLILESASTNQTSMYLCASRRNGQAEETQYFGPGTRLLVL.

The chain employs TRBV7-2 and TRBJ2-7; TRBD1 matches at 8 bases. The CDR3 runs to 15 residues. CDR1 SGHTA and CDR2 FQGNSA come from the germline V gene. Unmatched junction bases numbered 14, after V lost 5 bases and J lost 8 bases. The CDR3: CASSQPTGALVKQYF. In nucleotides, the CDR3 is TGTGCCAGCAGCCAACCGACAGGGGCCCTCGTCAAGCAGTACTTC.